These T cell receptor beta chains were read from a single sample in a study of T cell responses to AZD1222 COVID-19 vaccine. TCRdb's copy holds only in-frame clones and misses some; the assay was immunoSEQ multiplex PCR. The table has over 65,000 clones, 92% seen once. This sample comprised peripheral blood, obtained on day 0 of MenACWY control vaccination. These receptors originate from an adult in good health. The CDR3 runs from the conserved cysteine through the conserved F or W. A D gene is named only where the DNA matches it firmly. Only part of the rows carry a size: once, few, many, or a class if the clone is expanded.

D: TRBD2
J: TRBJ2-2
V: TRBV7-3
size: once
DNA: TGTGCCAGCAGCTTAACTAGCGGGGCGAACACCGGGGAGCTGTTTTTT
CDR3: CASSLTSGANTGELFF

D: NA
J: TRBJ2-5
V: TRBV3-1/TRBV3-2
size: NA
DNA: TGTGCCAGCAGCCAAGGGCGGGGCCTACAAGAGACCCAGTACTTC
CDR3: CASSQGRGLQETQYF

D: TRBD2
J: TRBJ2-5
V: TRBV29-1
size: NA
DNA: TGCAGCGTCGGGGGACTAGCGGGGGAAGAGACCCAGTACTTC
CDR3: CSVGGLAGEETQYF

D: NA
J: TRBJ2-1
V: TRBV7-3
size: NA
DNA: TGTGCCAGCAGCGCCTCACAGGGAACCGACGGCAATGAGCAGTTCTTC
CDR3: CASSASQGTDGNEQFF

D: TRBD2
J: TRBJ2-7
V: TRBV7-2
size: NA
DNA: TGTGCCAGCAGCTTAGTTTTAGCGGGAGGCTCCTACGAGCAGTACTTC
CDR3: CASSLVLAGGSYEQYF

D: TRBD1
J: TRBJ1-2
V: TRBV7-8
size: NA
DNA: TGTGCCAGCAGCTTAAGTGGTGGGACAGGGGGCTATGGCTACACCTTC
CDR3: CASSLSGGTGGYGYTF

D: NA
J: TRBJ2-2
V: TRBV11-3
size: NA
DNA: TGTGCCAGCAGCATCAGACAGAACACCGGGGAGCTGTTTTTT
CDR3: CASSIRQNTGELFF

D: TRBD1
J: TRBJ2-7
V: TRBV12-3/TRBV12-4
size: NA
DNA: TGTGCCAGCAGGCAGGGGACAGGGGACGAGCAGTACTTC
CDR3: CASRQGTGDEQYF

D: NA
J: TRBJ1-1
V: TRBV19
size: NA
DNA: TGTGCCAGTAGTATAGACAGATTCAACACTGAAGCTTTCTTT
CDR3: CASSIDRFNTEAFF

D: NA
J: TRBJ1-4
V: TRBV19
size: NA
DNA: TGTGCCACCTCCCGGCGAGGCACAGACTTTAATGAAAAACTGTTTTTT
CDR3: CATSRRGTDFNEKLFF

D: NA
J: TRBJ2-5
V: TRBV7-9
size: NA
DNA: TGTGCCAGCAGCTTGTCCCGACAGTACCAAGAGACCCAGTACTTC
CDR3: CASSLSRQYQETQYF

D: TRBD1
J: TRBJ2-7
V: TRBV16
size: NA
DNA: TGTGCCAGCAGCCGATTACAGGGGTACGAGCAGTACTTC
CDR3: CASSRLQGYEQYF

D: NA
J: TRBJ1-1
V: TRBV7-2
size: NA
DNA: TGTGCCAGCAGCTTAGTGGTAGTGAACACTGAAGCTTTCTTT
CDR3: CASSLVVVNTEAFF

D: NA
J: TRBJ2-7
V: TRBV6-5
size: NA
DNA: TGTGCCAGCAGTCCTCTGGCCCTGGGGGAGCAGTACTTC
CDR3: CASSPLALGEQYF

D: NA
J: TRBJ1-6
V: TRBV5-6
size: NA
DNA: TGTGCCAGCAGCTTGGCGAGCGATTCACCCCTCCACTTT
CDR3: CASSLASDSPLHF

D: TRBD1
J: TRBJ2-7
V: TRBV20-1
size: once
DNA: TGCAGTGCTTTGACAGGGAACGAGCAGTACTTC
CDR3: CSALTGNEQYF

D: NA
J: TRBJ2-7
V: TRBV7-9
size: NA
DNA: TGTGCCAGCAGCTCCACCCCCCTCGACGAGCACCGTTACTACGAGCAGTACTTC
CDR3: CASSSTPLDEHRYYEQYF

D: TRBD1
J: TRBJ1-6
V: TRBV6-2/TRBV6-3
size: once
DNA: TGTGCCAGCAGCCCTAACAGGGGGAGCTCCTATAATTCACCCCTCCACTTT
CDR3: CASSPNRGSSYNSPLHF

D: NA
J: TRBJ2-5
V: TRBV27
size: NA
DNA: TGTGCCAGCAGCTCATGGCGGGCTGAGGAGACCCAGTACTTC
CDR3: CASSSWRAEETQYF

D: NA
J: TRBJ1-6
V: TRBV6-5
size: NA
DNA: TGTGCCAGCAGTTACGTTTTAAGCGGGAATCTCCACTTT
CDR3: CASSYVLSGNLHF

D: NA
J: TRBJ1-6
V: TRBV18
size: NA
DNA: TGTGCCAGCATGACATCATCTCCATCACCCCTCCACTTT
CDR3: CASMTSSPSPLHF

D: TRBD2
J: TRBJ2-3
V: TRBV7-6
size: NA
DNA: TGTGCCAGCTCTAGCGGTACAGATACGCAGTATTTT
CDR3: CASSSGTDTQYF

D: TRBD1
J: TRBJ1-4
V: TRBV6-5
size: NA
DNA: TGTGCCAGCAGTCGACAGGGGGGGAATGAAAAACTGTTTTTT
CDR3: CASSRQGGNEKLFF

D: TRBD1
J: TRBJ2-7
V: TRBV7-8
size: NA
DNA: TGTGCCAGCAGCTTCGGACAGGGGGGCTACGAGCAGTACTTC
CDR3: CASSFGQGGYEQYF

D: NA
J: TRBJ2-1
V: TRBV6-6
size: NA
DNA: TGTGCCAGCTGCCCAGGACTCTACAATGAGCAGTTCTTC
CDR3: CASCPGLYNEQFF

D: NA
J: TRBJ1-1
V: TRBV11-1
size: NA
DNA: TGTGCCAGCAGCTTATTAAGAAAAAACACTGAAGCTTTCTTT
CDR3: CASSLLRKNTEAFF

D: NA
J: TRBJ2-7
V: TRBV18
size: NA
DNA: TGTGCCAGCTCACTGAAAACGGGAAGCTCGGACGAGCAGTACTTC
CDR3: CASSLKTGSSDEQYF

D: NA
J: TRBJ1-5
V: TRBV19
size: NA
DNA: TGTGCCAGTAGTAAGGGGGACAATCAGCCCCAGCATTTT
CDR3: CASSKGDNQPQHF

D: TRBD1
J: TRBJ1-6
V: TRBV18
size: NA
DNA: TGTGCCAGCTCCCCGGACAGGATCAATTCACCCCTCCACTTT
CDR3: CASSPDRINSPLHF

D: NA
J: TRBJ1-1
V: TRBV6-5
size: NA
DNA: TGTGCCAGCAGTTACTTTCGGGAGGGCACTGAAGCTTTCTTT
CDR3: CASSYFREGTEAFF

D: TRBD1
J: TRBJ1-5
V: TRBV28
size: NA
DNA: TGTGCCAGCCTTAATTTCATGACAGGGTCTCAGCCCCAGCATTTT
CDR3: CASLNFMTGSQPQHF

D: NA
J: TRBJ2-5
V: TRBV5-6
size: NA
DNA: TGTGCCAGCAGCTTTCCGGGACAACAAGAGACCCAGTACTTC
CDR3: CASSFPGQQETQYF

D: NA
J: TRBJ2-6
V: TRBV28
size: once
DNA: TGTGCCAGCAGTCCTAACCCAGCATACACTGGGGCCAACGTCCTGACTTTC
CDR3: CASSPNPAYTGANVLTF

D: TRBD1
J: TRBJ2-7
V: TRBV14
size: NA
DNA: TGTGCCAGCAGCCAAGGGACAGGCCGTTCGCAGTACTTC
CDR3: CASSQGTGRSQYF

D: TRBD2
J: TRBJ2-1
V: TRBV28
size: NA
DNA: TGTGCCAGCAGTTTAACTCTAGCGGGGTACAATGAGCAGTTCTTC
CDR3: CASSLTLAGYNEQFF

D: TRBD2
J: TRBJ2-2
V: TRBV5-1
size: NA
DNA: TGCGCCAGCAGCCAATTGTGGCTAGCGGGGGGCCTTAACACCGGGGAGCTGTTTTTT
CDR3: CASSQLWLAGGLNTGELFF

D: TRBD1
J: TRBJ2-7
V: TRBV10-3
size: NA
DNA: TGTGCCATCAGAGGACAGGGAGGCTACGAGCAGTACTTC
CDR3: CAIRGQGGYEQYF

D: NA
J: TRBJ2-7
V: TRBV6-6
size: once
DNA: TGTGCCAGCCGGATTAGCGGAGTCTCCTACGAGCAGTACTTC
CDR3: CASRISGVSYEQYF

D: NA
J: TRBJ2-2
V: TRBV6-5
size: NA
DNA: TGTGCCAGCAGTTACCGGAGACCGAACACCGGGGAGCTGTTTTTT
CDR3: CASSYRRPNTGELFF

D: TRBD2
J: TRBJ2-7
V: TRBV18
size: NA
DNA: TGTGCCAGCTCACCACGGGTAGCGGGATTAGAGTCCTACGAGCAGTACTTC
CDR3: CASSPRVAGLESYEQYF

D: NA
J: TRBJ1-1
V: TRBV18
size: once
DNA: TGTGCCAGCTCACCAATCAGATTGAACACTGAAGCTTTCTTT
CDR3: CASSPIRLNTEAFF

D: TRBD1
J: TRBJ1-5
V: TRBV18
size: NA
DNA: TGTGCCAGCTCACCACTCCCGGGACAGGGCTTGACCCAGCATTTT
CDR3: CASSPLPGQGLTQHF

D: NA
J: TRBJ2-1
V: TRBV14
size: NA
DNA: TGTGCCAGCAGCTTACGTAATGAGCAGTTCTTC
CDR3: CASSLRNEQFF

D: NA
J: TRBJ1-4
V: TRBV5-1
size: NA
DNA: TGCGCCAGCAGCTTGGACGGGACGGTGGTGGAAAAACTGTTTTTT
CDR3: CASSLDGTVVEKLFF

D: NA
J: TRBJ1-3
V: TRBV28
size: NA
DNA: TGTGCCAGCAGTTTAAGGGGGGGTGGAAACACCATATATTTT
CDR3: CASSLRGGGNTIYF

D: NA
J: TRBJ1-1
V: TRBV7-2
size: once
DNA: TGTGCCAGCAGCCTAGACAGGTTCCCTGAAGCTTTCTTT
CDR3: CASSLDRFPEAFF

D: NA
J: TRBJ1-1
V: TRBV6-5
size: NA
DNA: TGTGCCAGCATGACTTACGCTAGGGACACTGAAGCTTTCTTT
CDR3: CASMTYARDTEAFF

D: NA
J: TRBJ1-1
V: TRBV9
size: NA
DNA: TGTGCCAGCAGCGTAGGCAGGGACACTGAAGCTTTCTTT
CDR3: CASSVGRDTEAFF

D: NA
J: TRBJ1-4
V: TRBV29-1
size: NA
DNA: TGCAGCGTTGCGGGTCTAGGTAATGAAAAACTGTTTTTT
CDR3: CSVAGLGNEKLFF

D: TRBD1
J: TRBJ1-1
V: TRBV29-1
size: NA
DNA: TGCAGCGTTGCTACAGGGGGATCCATGAACACTGAAGCTTTCTTT
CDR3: CSVATGGSMNTEAFF

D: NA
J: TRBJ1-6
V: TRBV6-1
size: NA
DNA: TGTGCCAGCAGTGATATGGGGGCGGCCTATAATTCACCCCTCCACTTT
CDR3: CASSDMGAAYNSPLHF

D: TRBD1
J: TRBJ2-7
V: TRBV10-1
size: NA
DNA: TGCGCCAACCATTCAAGGCCAGGACAGGGGGCCACCTACGAGCAGTACTTC
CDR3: CANHSRPGQGATYEQYF

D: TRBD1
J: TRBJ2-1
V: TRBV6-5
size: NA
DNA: TGTGCCAGCAGCTCGGACAGGGGGCCTGGCAGTGAGCAGTTCTTC
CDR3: CASSSDRGPGSEQFF

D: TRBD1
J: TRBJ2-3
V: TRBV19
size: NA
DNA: TGTGCCAGTAGCCCGGGACAGGGAATCGGTACGCAGTATTTT
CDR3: CASSPGQGIGTQYF

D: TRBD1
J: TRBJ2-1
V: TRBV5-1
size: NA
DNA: TGCGCCAGCAGCTGGGACAGTCGTAGTGAGCAGTTCTTC
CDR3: CASSWDSRSEQFF